This T cell receptor beta chain was documented in a study of response to subunit inactivated influenza vaccine. Study conclusions and caveats: Researchers suggested that each seasonal influenza vaccination recruits few new T cells.

TCRdb re-called the RT-PCR reads through MiXCR, storing one row per CDR3 protein. The repertoire holds about 190,000 distinct CDR3 sequences, with approximately 15% as singletons. V was trimmed by 5 bases and J by 2 bases, leaving 15 bases between them. The CDR3 contains 15 residues. Germline CDR1 and CDR2: LNHNV and YYDKDF (reference sequence). This clonotype was detected only a few times. Its antigen is not known. The chain uses TRBV15 and TRBJ2-5; D is perhaps TRBD1 (6 bases). This receptor was obtained from a man in his fifties who received an inactivated influenza vaccine. Here the sequenced sample was CD8+ T cells sorted from PBMCs, taken around 5 days after vaccination. The CDR3 protein is CATSQQAGVQETQYF. Written as DNA, the CDR3 is TGTGCCACCAGCCAACAGGCAGGGGTTCAAGAGACCCAGTACTTC.